The clone carrying this TCR beta chain was recorded a few times. This entry is derived from a study of T cells after yellow fever vaccination. Using its own MiXCR run on the 5' RACE reads, TCRdb lists one record per CDR3 protein. The data show a few hundred thousand distinct CDR3 sequences, 8.7% seen once. Trimming pared 8 bases from V and 3 bases from J, leaving 14 bases between. CDR3 length: 13 amino acids. Germline V lookup: CDR1 SGHTA, CDR2 FQGNSA. V and J are TRBV7-2 and TRBJ2-7; D gene ambiguous. Here the sequenced sample was CD4+ T cells sorted from PBMCs, taken 5 days after the yellow fever booster vaccination. The clonotype was recovered from a man between 18 and 29 years old who received the YFV17D yellow fever vaccine. CDR3 loop: CASEVKVGYEQYF. CDR3 DNA: TGTGCCAGCGAGGTGAAAGTGGGCTACGAGCAGTACTTC.